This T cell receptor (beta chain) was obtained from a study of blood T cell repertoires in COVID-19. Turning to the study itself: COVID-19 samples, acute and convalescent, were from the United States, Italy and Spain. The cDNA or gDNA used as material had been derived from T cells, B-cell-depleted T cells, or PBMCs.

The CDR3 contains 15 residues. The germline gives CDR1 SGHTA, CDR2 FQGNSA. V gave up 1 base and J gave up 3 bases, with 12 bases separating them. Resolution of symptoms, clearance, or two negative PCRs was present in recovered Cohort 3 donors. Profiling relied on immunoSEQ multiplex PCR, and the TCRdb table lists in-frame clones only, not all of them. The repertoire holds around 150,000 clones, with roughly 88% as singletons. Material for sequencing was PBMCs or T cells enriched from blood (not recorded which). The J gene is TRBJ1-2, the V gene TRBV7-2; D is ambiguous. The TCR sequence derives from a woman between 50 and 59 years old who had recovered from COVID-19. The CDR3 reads CASSLGPTSDYGYTF. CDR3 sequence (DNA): TGTGCCAGCAGCTTAGGCCCAACAAGCGACTATGGCTACACCTTC.